The 14 T cell receptor beta chains in this list originate from one sample, sequenced in a study of beta chain features in type 1 diabetes. The study reverse transcribed the entire isolated RNA, so it sequenced expressed TCRB transcripts. Some clones are missing from TCRdb's copy, which holds only in-frame ones; the method was immunoSEQ multiplex PCR. This repertoire shows around 500,000 clones, approximately 10% found once; its top ten account for approximately 0.05%. Input material: naive CD4+ T cells from blood. These receptors were obtained from a woman aged 18-29 years in good health.

In this sample, this clone turned up a few times. The chain employs TRBV5-1 and TRBJ2-5; TRBD1 matches at 7 bases. The junction had 11 bases not matched to a gene; V was cut back by 4 bases and J by 5 bases. The CDR3 extends over 15 amino acids. CDR1 is SGHRS, CDR2 YFSETQ, per germline. CDR3 region: CASSVQGVSPETQYF. The CDR3 bases are TGCGCCAGCAGCGTTCAGGGGGTGAGCCCGGAGACCCAGTACTTC.

This chain connects TRBV4-1 to TRBJ2-7; D is unresolved. The CDR3 contains 14 residues. Germline V lookup: CDR1 MGHRA, CDR2 YSYEKL. Trimming pared 1 base from V and 3 bases from J, leaving 10 bases between. The CDR3 region has the DNA TGCGCCAGCAGCCAAGTGGGCAGAAACTACGAGCAGTACTTC. Residues: CASSQVGRNYEQYF.

The chain is built from TRBV6-5 and TRBJ2-3; TRBD1 might be the D (5 bases). V was cut by 6 bases and J by 5 bases, with 9 bases left in between. The CDR3 extends over 12 amino acids. The germline V gene has CDR1 MNHEY and CDR2 SVGAGI. CDR3 bases: TGTGCCAGCAGCCTTCAGGGAGATACGCAGTATTTT. Encoded protein: CASSLQGDTQYF.

CDR3 sequence reads: CASSQGDTYNEQFF. The CDR3 region has the DNA TGTGCCAGCAGCCAAGGGGACACTTACAATGAGCAGTTCTTC. The chain is built from TRBV4-2 and TRBJ2-1; D perhaps matches TRBD1 (6 bases). Germline V gene sequence: CDR1 LGHNA, CDR2 YNFKEQ. V was shortened by 1 base and J by 4 bases, with 8 bases between the two germline ends. The CDR3 totals 14 residues.

The genes are TRBV28 and TRBJ2-7; D possibly uses TRBD1 or TRBD2 (6 bases each). The CDR3 totals 14 residues. The V gene's germline CDR1 is MDHEN and CDR2 SYDVKM. Trimming removed 3 bases from V and 6 bases from J, with 15 bases in between. CDR3 in amino acids: CASSFLGGGLEQYV. CDR3 nucleotide sequence: TGTGCCAGCAGTTTCTTAGGGGGAGGTCTCGAGCAGTACGTC.

The chain links TRBV7-2 to TRBJ2-4; no definite D call. Germline V CDR1 and CDR2: SGHTA, FQGNSA. The CDR3 runs to 13 residues. Trimming took off 6 bases at V and 8 bases at J, with 14 bases between the two ends. CDR3 protein: CASSSSRSDIQYF. For the CDR3, the DNA is TGTGCCAGCAGTTCTTCACGGTCGGACATTCAGTACTTC.

A few counts support this clone. A junction end diverges from the germline sequence, so it may reflect a read error. The chain carries TRBV7-2 and TRBJ2-2; 8 bases line up with TRBD1. The CDR3 is 17 amino acids. From germline, CDR1 is SGHTA and CDR2 FQGNSA. DNA of the CDR3: TGTGCCAGCAGATTAGATCGGACAGGGACGACCACCGGGGAGCTGTTTTTT. Its translation: CASRLDRTGTTTGELFF.

This clone occurred a few times. The chain combines TRBV4-2 with TRBJ1-5; D is uncertain. Per germline, CDR1 LGHNA and CDR2 YNFKEQ. The CDR3 runs to 15 residues. The V end lost 0 bases, the J end lost 1 base, and 7 bases lay between the germline ends. This chain's CDR3 is CASSQEVASNQPQHF. CDR3 DNA: TGTGCCAGCAGCCAAGAGGTTGCGAGCAATCAGCCCCAGCATTTT.

This rearrangement joins TRBV5-6 to TRBJ2-4; unclear D gene. The V gene lost 0 bases and the J gene lost 0 bases, with 13 bases spanning the gap. CDR1 and CDR2 (germline): SGHDT, YYEEEE. The CDR3 runs 17 residues. The CDR3 loop is CASSLVQAAGAKNIQYF. The CDR3 DNA reads as TGTGCCAGCAGCTTGGTCCAGGCGGCTGGAGCCAAAAACATTCAGTACTTC.

The genes are TRBV15 and TRBJ2-1; perhaps TRBD2 as D (7 bases). Germline V CDR1 and CDR2: LNHNV, YYDKDF (reference sequence). CDR3 length: 18 residues. V lost 0 bases to trimming and J lost 6 bases, with 21 bases between them. The DNA for the CDR3 is TGTGCCACCAGCAGAGATAAGGGGCCCGGGGGGCGAGGCAATGAGCAGTTCTTC. Translation: CATSRDKGPGGRGNEQFF.

This sequence joins TRBV14 and TRBJ1-2, with 9 bases that match TRBD1. This CDR3 has 15 amino acids. CDR1 is SGHDN, CDR2 FVKESK, per germline. The V segment lost 4 bases and the J segment 2 bases; nucleotides outside the gene matches: 5. CDR3 loop: CASSPLGQGNYGYTF. The CDR3 DNA reads as TGTGCCAGCAGCCCGTTGGGACAGGGAAACTATGGCTACACCTTC.

This rearrangement joins TRBV11-1 to TRBJ2-3, with 12 bases aligning to TRBD2. CDR1 is SGHAT, CDR2 FQDESV, per germline (reference sequence). This CDR3 spans 16 amino acids. The trim removed 4 bases at V and 6 bases at J, leaving 8 bases unmatched. The CDR3 DNA reads as TGTGCCAGCAGCTCGGGACTAGCGGGTCGCGCGGATACGCAGTATTTT. It is translated as CASSSGLAGRADTQYF.

The chain uses TRBV5-6 and TRBJ2-5, with 11 nucleotides matching TRBD2. This CDR3 has 15 amino acids. Germline-derived CDR1 and CDR2 are SGHDT and YYEEEE. J lost 3 bases, V lost 1 base, and 2 bases had no gene match. CDR3 DNA sequence: TGTGCCAGCAGCTTGAAACTAGCGGGGGAAGAGACCCAGTACTTC. Translation: CASSLKLAGEETQYF.

This rearrangement joins TRBV4-1 to TRBJ1-1; D is possibly TRBD1 (6 bases). The CDR3 spans 15 residues. Trimming stripped 1 base from V and 1 base from J, with 10 bases between. Germline V CDR1 and CDR2: MGHRA, YSYEKL. This CDR3 is CASSQVSGANTEAFF. Written as DNA, the CDR3 is TGCGCCAGCAGCCAAGTCTCAGGGGCGAACACTGAAGCTTTCTTT.